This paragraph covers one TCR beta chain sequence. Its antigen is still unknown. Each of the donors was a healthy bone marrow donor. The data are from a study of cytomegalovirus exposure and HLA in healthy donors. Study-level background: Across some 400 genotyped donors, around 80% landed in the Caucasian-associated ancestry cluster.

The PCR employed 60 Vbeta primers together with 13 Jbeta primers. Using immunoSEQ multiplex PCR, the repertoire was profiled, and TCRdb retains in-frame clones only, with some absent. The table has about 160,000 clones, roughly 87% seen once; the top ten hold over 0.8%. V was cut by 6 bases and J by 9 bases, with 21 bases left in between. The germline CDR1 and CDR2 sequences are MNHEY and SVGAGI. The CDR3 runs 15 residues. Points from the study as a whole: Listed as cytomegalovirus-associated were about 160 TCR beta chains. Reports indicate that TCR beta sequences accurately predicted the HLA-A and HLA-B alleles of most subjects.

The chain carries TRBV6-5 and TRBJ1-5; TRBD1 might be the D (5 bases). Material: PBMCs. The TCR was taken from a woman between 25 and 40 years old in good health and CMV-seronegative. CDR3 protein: CASRNPGPQGGPQHF. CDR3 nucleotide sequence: TGTGCCAGCAGAAATCCGGGACCGCAGGGAGGGCCCCAGCATTTT.